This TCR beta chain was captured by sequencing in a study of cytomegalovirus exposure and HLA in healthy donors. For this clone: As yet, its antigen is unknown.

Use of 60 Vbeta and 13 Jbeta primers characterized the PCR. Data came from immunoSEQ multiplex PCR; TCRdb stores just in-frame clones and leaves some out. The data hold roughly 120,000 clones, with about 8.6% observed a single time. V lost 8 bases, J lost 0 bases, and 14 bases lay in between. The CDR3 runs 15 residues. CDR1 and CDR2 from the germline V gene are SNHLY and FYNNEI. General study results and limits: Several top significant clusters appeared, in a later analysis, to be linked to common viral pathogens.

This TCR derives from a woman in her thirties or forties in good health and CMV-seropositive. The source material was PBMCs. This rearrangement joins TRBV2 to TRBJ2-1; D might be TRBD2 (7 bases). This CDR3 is CASGGGGDSYNEQFF. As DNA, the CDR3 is TGTGCCAGCGGGGGGGGCGGGGACTCCTACAATGAGCAGTTCTTC.